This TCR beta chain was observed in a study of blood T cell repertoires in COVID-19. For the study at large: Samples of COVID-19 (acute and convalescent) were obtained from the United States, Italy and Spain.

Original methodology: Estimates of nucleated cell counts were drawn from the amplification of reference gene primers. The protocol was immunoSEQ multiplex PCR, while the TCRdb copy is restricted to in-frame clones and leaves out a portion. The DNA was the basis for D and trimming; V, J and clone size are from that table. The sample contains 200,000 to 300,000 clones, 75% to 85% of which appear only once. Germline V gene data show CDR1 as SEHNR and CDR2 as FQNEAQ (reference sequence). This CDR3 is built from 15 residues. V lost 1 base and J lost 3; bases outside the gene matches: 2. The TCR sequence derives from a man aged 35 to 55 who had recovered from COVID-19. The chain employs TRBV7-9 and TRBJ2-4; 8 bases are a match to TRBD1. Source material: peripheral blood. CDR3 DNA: TGTGCCAGCAGCTTAGGGACAGGGCACAAAAACATTCAGTACTTC. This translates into CASSLGTGHKNIQYF.